The 16 T cell receptor beta chains in this list originate from one sample, sequenced in a study of blood T cell repertoires in COVID-19. The protocol was immunoSEQ multiplex PCR, while the TCRdb copy is restricted to in-frame clones and leaves out a portion. Of about 180,000 clones detected, 88% appear once; the ten largest clones hold about 9.4%. The sample was PBMCs or T cells enriched from blood (not recorded which). These receptor sequences come from a woman aged 18-35 years who had recovered from COVID-19.

The chain employs TRBV18 and TRBJ1-5; 7 bases line up with TRBD1. The V segment lost 3 bases and the J segment 7 bases; nucleotides outside the gene matches: 6. The CDR3 totals 14 residues. CDR1 is KGHSH and CDR2 is LQKENI in the germline V gene. The CDR3 is CASSPTTGLQPQHF. The CDR3 DNA reads TGTGCCAGCTCACCTACGACAGGGTTGCAGCCCCAGCATTTT.

The V call is TRBV29-1, the J call TRBJ2-7, with a tentative D call TRBD1 (7 bases). The CDR3 consists of 13 residues. Germline V gene sequence: CDR1 SQVTM, CDR2 ANQGSEA. V shed 4 bases and J shed 7 bases, with 17 bases lying between them. For the CDR3, the DNA is TGCAGCGTTGTAGGAGGGGGCGCGGGGGAGCAGTACTTC. It translates to CSVVGGGAGEQYF.

The chain couples TRBV27 to TRBJ1-1, with D perhaps matching TRBD1 (6 bases). V dropped 5 bases and J dropped 1 base, with 11 bases sitting between them. Germline CDR1 MNHEY, CDR2 SMNVEV (reference sequence). This CDR3 is 14 amino acids long. The DNA for the CDR3 is TGTGCCAGCAGTCCATACAGGGAGAACACTGAAGCTTTCTTT. It translates to CASSPYRENTEAFF.

The chain recombines TRBV19 with TRBJ2-5; D perhaps matches TRBD1 (5 bases). From germline, CDR1 is LNHDA and CDR2 SQIVND (reference sequence). There are 16 residues in the CDR3. V gave up 1 base and J gave up 4 bases, with 16 bases separating them. The CDR3 region is CASSIGDPQGAETQYF. CDR3 in DNA: TGTGCCAGTAGTATAGGAGACCCTCAAGGGGCAGAGACCCAGTACTTC. The variable domain in full, with the rest retrieved from reference TRBV19 and TRBJ2-5, is DGGITQSPKYLFRKEGQNVTLSCEQNLNHDAMYWYRQDPGQGLRLIYYSQIVNDFQKGDIAEGYSVSREKKESFPLTVTSAQKNPTAFYLCASSIGDPQGAETQYFGPGTRLLVL.

Written as DNA, the CDR3 is TGCAGCGTTGATGGGCCAGATACTTATGGCTACACCTTC. It yields the protein CSVDGPDTYGYTF. The chain joins TRBV29-1 to TRBJ1-2; D unresolved. CDR3 size: 13 residues. Germline values: CDR1 SQVTM, CDR2 ANQGSEA. Trimming left V 3 bases short and J 5 bases short, with 13 bases between.

This clone was counted once. CDR3: CASSLVGAGANYGYTF. The CDR3, as DNA: TGTGCCAGCAGTTTAGTAGGAGCGGGAGCTAACTATGGCTACACCTTC. This chain links TRBV28 with TRBJ1-2; the D is unclear. Trimming removed 2 bases at V and 0 bases at J, with 13 bases between. The germline V gene has CDR1 MDHEN and CDR2 SYDVKM. CDR3 length: 16 amino acids.

The chain has TRBV9 and TRBJ1-1; maybe TRBD1 (5 bases). The CDR3 contains 14 residues. The germline V gene encodes CDR1 SGDLS and CDR2 YYNGEE. The V and J ends lost 0 bases and 4 bases respectively, with 10 bases between them. For the CDR3, the DNA is TGTGCCAGCAGCGTAGCTGAGGGACTCACTGAAGCTTTCTTT. Translating gives CASSVAEGLTEAFF.

This sequence joins TRBV7-2 and TRBJ1-1; possible D gene TRBD1, 6 bases. This CDR3 is 15 amino acids long. Germline CDR1 SGHTA, CDR2 FQGNSA. Trimming cost V 5 bases and J 0 bases, with 13 bases left between them. The CDR3 loop reads CASSPAGVMNTEAFF. The DNA for the CDR3 is TGTGCCAGCAGCCCCGCAGGGGTAATGAACACTGAAGCTTTCTTT.

The chain recombines TRBV28 with TRBJ1-1; tentative D call: TRBD1 (6 bases). The germline CDR1 and CDR2 sequences are MDHEN and SYDVKM. V was trimmed by 8 bases and J by 0 bases, leaving 13 bases between them. The CDR3 has 14 residues. CDR3 amino acids: CASGGAGVNTEAFF. In nucleotides, the CDR3 is TGTGCCAGCGGGGGGGCAGGGGTGAACACTGAAGCTTTCTTT.

The V and J genes are TRBV6-5 and TRBJ1-2, with 8 bases aligning to TRBD1. CDR1 is MNHEY, CDR2 SVGAGI, per germline. This CDR3 has 15 amino acids. J gave up 8 bases and V 0 bases, and 8 bases lay outside the gene matches. The CDR3 spells CASSYSKDRVIGYTF. CDR3 nucleotides: TGTGCCAGCAGTTACTCGAAGGACAGGGTGATAGGCTACACCTTC.

The genes are TRBV3-1 (or the pseudogene TRBV3-2) and TRBJ1-2; 7 bases are shared with TRBD1. The CDR3 is 15 residues long. Trimming took 4 bases from V and 6 from J; bases not matched to a gene: 11. Germline CDR1 LGHDT, CDR2 YNNKEL (reference sequence). CDR3 residues: CASSPKTGEEDGYTF. Here the CDR3 DNA reads TGTGCCAGCAGCCCAAAAACAGGGGAGGAGGATGGCTACACCTTC.

This chain joins TRBV2 and TRBJ2-5; no clear D gene. Germline V gene data show CDR1 as SNHLY and CDR2 as FYNNEI. The length of the CDR3 is 13 residues. V was shortened by 7 bases and J by 1 base, with 10 bases between the two germline ends. The CDR3, as DNA: TGTGCCAGCAACCGAACACCCCAAGAGACCCAGTACTTC. Translating it yields CASNRTPQETQYF.

The rearrangement uses TRBV7-2 and TRBJ1-1; a possible D gene is TRBD1 (5 bases). V lost 5 bases, J lost 2 bases, and 9 bases lay in between. The CDR3 extends over 13 amino acids. Germline V gene lookup returns CDR1 SGHTA and CDR2 FQGNSA. The CDR3 reads CASSQGFNTEAFF. The CDR3 coding sequence is TGTGCCAGCAGCCAGGGTTTCAACACTGAAGCTTTCTTT.

This clone has only one observation. The V and J genes are TRBV5-6 and TRBJ2-7, with TRBD1 matching 7 bases. J lost 7 bases, V lost 4 bases, and 11 bases had no gene match. Germline CDR1 and CDR2: SGHDT and YYEEEE. The CDR3 consists of 14 residues. CDR3 sequence: CASSARQGPPEQYF. In nucleotides, the CDR3 is TGTGCCAGCAGCGCCAGACAGGGACCTCCGGAGCAGTACTTC.

Concerning this clone: Its ends do not fully match the called genes, so a read error is possible. This chain uses TRBV9 with TRBJ2-1; 11 nucleotides agree with TRBD2. From germline, CDR1 is SGDLS and CDR2 YYNGEE. The CDR3 is 14 amino acids. The CDR3 nucleotides read TGTGCCAGCAGCGTAAGACTAGCGGGGAATGCGCAGTTCTTC. Translating it yields CASSVRLAGNAQFF.

This clone came up a few times. The chain is built from TRBV25-1 and TRBJ1-1; D possibly corresponds to TRBD1 (6 bases). V lost 4 bases, J lost 1 base, and 7 bases lay in between. The germline CDR1 and CDR2 sequences are MGHDK and SYGVNS. CDR3 length equals 13 residues. The CDR3: CASSAGQNTEAFF. The CDR3 bases are TGTGCCAGCAGTGCGGGACAGAACACTGAAGCTTTCTTT.